This is a list of T cell receptor beta chains from one sample in a study of T-cell reconstitution after alpha-beta-depleted transplantation in children. TCRdb ran MiXCR on the PCR reads and lists one entry per CDR3 protein. The sample lists 130,000 or so distinct CDR3 sequences, more than 9.5% occurring once. This sample comprised PBMCs, mostly from graft donor cells, obtained 180 days after TCRalphabeta/CD19-depleted stem cell transplant. The receptors here all came from a girl under two years old who had a stem cell transplant for combined immunodeficiency, so the T cells may come from the graft donor. Both conserved end residues are part of each CDR3. D genes are given only for firm matches. Only part of the rows carry a size: once, few, many, or a class if the clone is expanded.

D gene,V gene,clone size,J gene,CDR3 protein,CDR3 DNA
.,TRBV4-3,.,TRBJ2-7,CASSQSVYAEQYF,TGCGCCAGCAGCCAATCCGTTTACGCCGAGCAGTACTTC
.,TRBV20-1,.,TRBJ2-7,CSARRGSNEQYF,TGCAGTGCTAGACGGGGGAGCAACGAGCAGTACTTC
.,TRBV29-1,.,TRBJ2-5,CSVEGWLTETQYF,TGCAGCGTTGAAGGCTGGCTGACAGAGACCCAGTACTTC
TRBD2,TRBV7-3,.,TRBJ2-7,CASTLKASGDYEQYF,TGTGCCAGCACCCTAAAGGCTAGCGGGGACTACGAGCAGTACTTC
TRBD1,TRBV11-2,few,TRBJ2-2,CASSPVGTGNGELFF,TGTGCCAGCAGCCCCGTTGGGACAGGGAACGGGGAGCTGTTTTTT
TRBD2,TRBV14,.,TRBJ2-2,CASSQVAGGPTGELFF,TGTGCCAGCAGCCAAGTGGCGGGAGGCCCCACCGGGGAGCTGTTTTTT
.,TRBV14,few,TRBJ2-1,CASSQDTGSSYNEQFF,TGTGCCAGCAGCCAAGATACCGGGAGCTCCTACAATGAGCAGTTCTTC
.,TRBV5-5,.,TRBJ2-3,CASSLAPATDTQYF,TGTGCCAGCAGCTTGGCTCCAGCCACAGATACGCAGTATTTT
.,TRBV5-1,few,TRBJ1-4,CASSPDSQNEKLFF,TGCGCCAGCAGCCCGGACAGCCAAAATGAAAAACTGTTTTTT
TRBD1,TRBV10-3,few,TRBJ1-2,CAISGTDRAYGYTF,TGTGCCATCAGTGGAACGGACAGGGCCTATGGCTACACCTTC
.,TRBV20-1,.,TRBJ1-5,CSARDQGRQPQHF,TGCAGTGCTAGAGATCAGGGACGTCAGCCCCAGCATTTT
.,TRBV7-9,.,TRBJ2-2,CASSPTRARDTGELFF,TGTGCCAGCAGCCCCACTAGGGCGAGGGACACCGGGGAGCTGTTTTTT
TRBD2,TRBV20-1,.,TRBJ2-3,CSAGTSGEGSTDTQYF,TGCAGTGCTGGGACTAGCGGGGAGGGGAGCACAGATACGCAGTATTTT
.,TRBV6-5,.,TRBJ1-1,CASSYSPGRVNTEAFF,TGTGCCAGCAGTTACTCGCCGGGACGGGTGAACACTGAAGCTTTCTTT
TRBD2,TRBV28,few,TRBJ2-7,CASSLRAGGPLYEQYF,TGTGCCAGCAGTTTACGGGCGGGGGGACCTCTGTACGAGCAGTACTTC
TRBD1,TRBV5-1,.,TRBJ2-1,CASSLELAGGKEQFF,TGCGCCAGCAGCTTGGAGCTCGCAGGGGGCAAGGAGCAGTTCTTC
.,TRBV18,.,TRBJ2-7,CASSPRTGDYEQYF,TGTGCCAGCTCACCTCGGACTGGGGACTACGAGCAGTACTTC
.,TRBV15,few,TRBJ2-2,CATSRELGNTGELFF,TGTGCCACCAGCAGAGAACTAGGGAACACCGGGGAGCTGTTTTTT
TRBD2,TRBV6-5,many,TRBJ2-2,CASSYSKASGSKTGELFF,TGTGCCAGCAGTTACTCGAAGGCTAGCGGGAGTAAAACCGGGGAGCTGTTTTTT
TRBD2,TRBV5-1,few,TRBJ2-7,CASSLGLGPYEQYF,TGCGCCAGCAGCCTAGGACTAGGGCCCTACGAGCAGTACTTC
TRBD1,TRBV12-3/TRBV12-4,.,TRBJ1-1,CASSPGTVEAFF,TGTGCCAGCAGTCCCGGGACAGTAGAAGCTTTCTTT
.,TRBV19,.,TRBJ2-1,CASTRALGSYNEQFF,TGTGCCAGTACGCGGGCACTAGGCTCGTACAATGAGCAGTTCTTC
.,TRBV9,few,TRBJ2-1,CASSVGLSSYNEQFF,TGTGCCAGCAGCGTAGGGCTTAGCTCCTACAATGAGCAGTTCTTC
.,TRBV7-2,few,TRBJ1-2,CASSLAPLQGANYGYTF,TGTGCCAGCAGCTTAGCCCCTTTACAGGGTGCCAACTATGGCTACACCTTC
TRBD2,TRBV20-1,.,TRBJ2-1,CSATSPGLAGYNEQFF,TGCAGTGCTACCAGCCCCGGACTAGCGGGATACAATGAGCAGTTCTTC
.,TRBV20-1,.,TRBJ1-5,CSARAPGRVNQPQHF,TGCAGTGCTAGGGCGCCTGGAAGGGTGAATCAGCCCCAGCATTTT